This T cell receptor (beta chain) was retrieved from a study of PD-1 blockade in mismatch repair-deficient tumors. Background on the study: All were previously treated, progressing patients with eleven to twelve mismatch repair-deficient cancer types.

Study conclusions and caveats: Tumor-resident clones, often undetectable pretreatment in blood, expanded then contracted after pembrolizumab.

Measured with immunoSEQ multiplex PCR; TCRdb has only the in-frame clones, and not every one. The sample holds 35,000 to 40,000 clones; about four fifths are singletons and the top ten take about 23%. Every patient had mismatch repair deficiency by PCR or immunohistochemistry. In regard to this clone: Its matching antigen is unknown. The junction does not match germline at one end; this may be a read error.

This sample comprised peripheral blood, obtained 4 weeks after starting pembrolizumab. This TCR derives from an adult with mismatch repair-deficient cancer.

CDR3 residues: CASSESGYEQYF. The CDR3 DNA reads TGTGCCAGCAGTGAATCTGGCTACGAGCAGTACTTC. V and J are TRBV10-3 and TRBJ2-7; D gene ambiguous. Germline CDR1 ENHRY, CDR2 SYGVKD. The CDR3 length is 12 residues.